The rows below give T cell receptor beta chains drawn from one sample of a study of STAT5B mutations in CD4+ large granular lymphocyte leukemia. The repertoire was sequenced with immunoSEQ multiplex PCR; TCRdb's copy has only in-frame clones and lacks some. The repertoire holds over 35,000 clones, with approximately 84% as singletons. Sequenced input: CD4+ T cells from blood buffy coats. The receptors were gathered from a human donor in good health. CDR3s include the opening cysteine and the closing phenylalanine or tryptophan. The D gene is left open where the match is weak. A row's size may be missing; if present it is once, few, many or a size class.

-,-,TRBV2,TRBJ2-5,CASSEWTEGTQYF,TGTGCCAGCAGTGAATGGACTGAAGGGACCCAGTACTTC
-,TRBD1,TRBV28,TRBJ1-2,CASSLSRTGGYDGYTF,TGTGCCAGCAGTTTATCCCGTACAGGGGGCTACGATGGCTACACCTTC
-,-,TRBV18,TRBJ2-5,CASSPSDIYQETQYF,TGTGCCAGCTCACCATCGGACATCTACCAAGAGACCCAGTACTTC
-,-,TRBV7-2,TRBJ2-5,CASSLTTAGGLETQYF,TGTGCCAGCAGCTTAACCACGGCAGGGGGGTTGGAGACCCAGTACTTC
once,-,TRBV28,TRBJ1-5,CASSLLDQPQHF,TGTGCCAGCAGTTTACTTGACCAGCCCCAGCATTTT
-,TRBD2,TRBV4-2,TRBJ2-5,CASSQVPSGDFEQGTQYF,TGTGCCAGCAGCCAAGTCCCTAGCGGGGATTTCGAGCAGGGGACCCAGTACTTC
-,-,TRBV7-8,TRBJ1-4,CASRKVGLTNEKLFF,TGTGCCAGTAGAAAGGTCGGGCTAACTAATGAAAAACTGTTTTTT
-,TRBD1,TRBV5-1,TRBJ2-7,CASSLRTGVRYEQYF,TGCGCCAGCAGCTTACGGACAGGGGTGAGGTACGAGCAGTACTTC
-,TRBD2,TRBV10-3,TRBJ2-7,CAILREGNYEQYF,TGTGCCATTTTGCGGGAGGGTAACTACGAGCAGTACTTC
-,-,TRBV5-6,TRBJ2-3,CASTGWDTQYF,TGTGCCAGCACCGGTTGGGATACGCAGTATTTT
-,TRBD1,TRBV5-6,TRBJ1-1,CASSTGQGNTEAFF,TGTGCCAGCAGCACGGGACAGGGGAACACTGAAGCTTTCTTT
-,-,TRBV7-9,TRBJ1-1,CASTQLVGTEAFF,TGTGCCAGCACCCAGCTCGTCGGTACTGAAGCTTTCTTT
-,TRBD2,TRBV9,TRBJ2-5,CASSPGTSGRGGGETQYF,TGTGCCAGCAGCCCAGGGACTAGCGGGAGAGGGGGCGGAGAGACCCAGTACTTC
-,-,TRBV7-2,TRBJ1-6,CASSGIRGSSYNSPLHF,TGTGCCAGCAGCGGCATCAGGGGAAGCTCCTATAATTCACCCCTCCACTTT
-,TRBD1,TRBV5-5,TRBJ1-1,CASSRLGQGTEAFF,TGTGCCAGCAGCCGTCTTGGACAGGGCACTGAAGCTTTCTTT
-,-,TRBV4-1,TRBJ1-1,CASSQPTAMNTEAFF,TGCGCCAGCAGCCAACCGACGGCCATGAACACTGAAGCTTTCTTT
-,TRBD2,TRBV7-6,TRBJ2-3,CASSLGLAGETDTQYF,TGTGCCAGCAGCTTAGGACTAGCGGGAGAAACAGATACGCAGTATTTT
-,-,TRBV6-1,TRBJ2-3,CASSKDPRTDTQYF,TGTGCCAGCAGTAAAGACCCCCGCACAGATACGCAGTATTTT
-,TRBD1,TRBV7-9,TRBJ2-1,CASSHGQVYNEQFF,TGTGCCAGCAGCCATGGACAGGTATACAATGAGCAGTTCTTC
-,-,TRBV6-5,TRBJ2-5,CASSYVTARGETQYF,TGTGCCAGCAGTTACGTGACGGCGCGGGGCGAGACCCAGTACTTC
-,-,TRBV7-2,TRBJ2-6,CASTEFVLKGANVLTF,TGTGCCAGCACCGAATTCGTCCTTAAAGGGGCCAACGTCCTGACTTTC
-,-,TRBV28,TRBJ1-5,CASSFGGRGDNQPQHF,TGTGCCAGCAGTTTTGGGGGGCGCGGGGACAATCAGCCCCAGCATTTT
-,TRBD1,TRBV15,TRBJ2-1,CATSSQTGGFEQFF,TGTGCCACCAGCTCGCAGACAGGGGGCTTTGAGCAGTTCTTC
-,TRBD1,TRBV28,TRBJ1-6,CASSPDWTGRGSPLHF,TGTGCCAGCAGTCCTGATTGGACAGGGCGGGGTTCACCCCTCCACTTT
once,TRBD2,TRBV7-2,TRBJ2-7,CASRRLAGVNEQYF,TGTGCCAGCAGGCGACTAGCGGGAGTGAACGAGCAGTACTTC
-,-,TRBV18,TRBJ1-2,CASSPSRGRESYTF,TGTGCCAGCTCACCATCTCGCGGCAGGGAAAGCTACACCTTC
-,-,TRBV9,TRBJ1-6,CASSVEGSGIGSPLHF,TGTGCCAGCAGCGTAGAGGGGTCGGGGATTGGCTCACCCCTCCACTTT
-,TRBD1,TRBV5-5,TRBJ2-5,CASSLQGQAFQETQYF,TGTGCCAGCAGCCTACAGGGACAGGCTTTCCAAGAGACCCAGTACTTC
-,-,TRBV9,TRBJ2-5,CASSVEAGVQETQYF,TGTGCCAGCAGCGTAGAGGCAGGGGTGCAAGAGACCCAGTACTTC
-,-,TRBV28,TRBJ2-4,CASSRQGENIQYF,TGTGCCAGCAGCCGCCAGGGCGAAAACATTCAGTACTTC
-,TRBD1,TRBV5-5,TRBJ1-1,CASSSRQGGNTEAFF,TGTGCCAGCAGCTCCCGACAGGGTGGGAACACTGAAGCTTTCTTT
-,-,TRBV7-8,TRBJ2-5,CASSLAEGRGETQYF,TGTGCCAGCAGCTTAGCGGAGGGCAGGGGCGAGACCCAGTACTTC
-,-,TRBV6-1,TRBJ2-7,CASSEAGSRSYEQYF,TGTGCCAGCAGTGAAGCGGGATCCCGCTCCTACGAGCAGTACTTC
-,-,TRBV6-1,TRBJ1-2,CASSEAVGAGYGYTF,TGTGCCAGCAGTGAGGCCGTGGGGGCAGGCTATGGCTACACCTTC
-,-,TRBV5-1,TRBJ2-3,CASNDVLDSQYF,TGCGCCAGTAACGACGTTCTAGATTCGCAGTATTTT
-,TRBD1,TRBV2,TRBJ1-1,CASSEAREGALTF,TGTGCCAGCAGTGAAGCGCGGGAGGGGGCGCTGACCTTT
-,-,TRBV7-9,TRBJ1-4,CASSFWQDGEKLFF,TGTGCCAGCAGCTTCTGGCAGGACGGAGAAAAACTGTTTTTT
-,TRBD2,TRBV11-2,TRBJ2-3,CASSFGTSGRLGDTQYF,TGTGCCAGCAGCTTTGGGACTAGCGGCCGTTTGGGGGATACGCAGTATTTT
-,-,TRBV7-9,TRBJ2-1,CASSLAGAHYNEQFF,TGTGCCAGCAGCTTAGCGGGGGCCCACTACAATGAGCAGTTCTTC
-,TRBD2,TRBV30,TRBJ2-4,CAWSVQLAAGIQYF,TGTGCCTGGAGCGTCCAACTAGCGGCAGGCATTCAGTACTTC
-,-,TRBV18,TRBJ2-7,CASSRLEDSYEQYF,TGTGCCAGCTCGCGACTAGAGGATTCCTACGAGCAGTACTTC
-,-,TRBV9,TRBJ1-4,CASSVGSGGQSRIPAQKLFF,TGTGCCAGCAGCGTAGGGTCCGGGGGCCAAAGTCGGATCCCAGCACAAAAACTGTTTTTT
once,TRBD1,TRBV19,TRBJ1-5,CAGGDRGSNQPQHF,TGTGCCGGAGGGGACAGGGGTAGCAATCAGCCCCAGCATTTT
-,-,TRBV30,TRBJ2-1,CAWSVSNEQFF,TGTGCCTGGAGTGTCTCCAATGAGCAGTTCTTC
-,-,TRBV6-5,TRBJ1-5,CASSLTGVNQPQHF,TGTGCCAGCAGCTTGACGGGAGTAAATCAGCCCCAGCATTTT
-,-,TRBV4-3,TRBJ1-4,CASSRRRESNEKLFF,TGCGCCAGCAGCCGACGAAGAGAAAGTAATGAAAAACTGTTTTTT
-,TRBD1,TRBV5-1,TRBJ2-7,CASSLGSGDREYEQYF,TGCGCCAGCAGCTTGGGATCTGGGGACAGAGAATACGAGCAGTACTTC
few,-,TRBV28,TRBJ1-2,CASSLVSAQPKRGYTF,TGTGCCAGCAGTTTAGTCTCCGCACAGCCCAAACGTGGCTACACCTTC
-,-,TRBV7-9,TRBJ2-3,CASTIRTDTGDTQYF,TGTGCCAGCACCATTAGGACGGACACCGGAGATACGCAGTATTTT
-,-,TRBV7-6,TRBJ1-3,CASSLDFPGQILGNTIYF,TGTGCCAGCAGCTTAGATTTCCCGGGACAAATTCTCGGAAACACCATATATTTT
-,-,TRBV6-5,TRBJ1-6,CASSAFEGVDSPLHF,TGTGCCAGCAGTGCCTTTGAGGGTGTGGATTCACCCCTCCACTTT
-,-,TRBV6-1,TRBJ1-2,CASSEAQGYYGYTF,TGTGCCAGCAGTGAAGCGCAGGGTTACTATGGCTACACCTTC
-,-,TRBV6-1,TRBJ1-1,CASSEPGQGKAFF,TGTGCCAGCAGTGAACCAGGGCAGGGAAAAGCTTTCTTT
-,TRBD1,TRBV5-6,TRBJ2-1,CASSFMGQPYNEQFF,TGTGCCAGCAGCTTTATGGGACAGCCCTACAATGAGCAGTTCTTC
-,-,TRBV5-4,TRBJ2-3,CASSLEDTSTDTQYF,TGTGCCAGCAGCTTGGAGGACACGAGCACAGATACGCAGTATTTT